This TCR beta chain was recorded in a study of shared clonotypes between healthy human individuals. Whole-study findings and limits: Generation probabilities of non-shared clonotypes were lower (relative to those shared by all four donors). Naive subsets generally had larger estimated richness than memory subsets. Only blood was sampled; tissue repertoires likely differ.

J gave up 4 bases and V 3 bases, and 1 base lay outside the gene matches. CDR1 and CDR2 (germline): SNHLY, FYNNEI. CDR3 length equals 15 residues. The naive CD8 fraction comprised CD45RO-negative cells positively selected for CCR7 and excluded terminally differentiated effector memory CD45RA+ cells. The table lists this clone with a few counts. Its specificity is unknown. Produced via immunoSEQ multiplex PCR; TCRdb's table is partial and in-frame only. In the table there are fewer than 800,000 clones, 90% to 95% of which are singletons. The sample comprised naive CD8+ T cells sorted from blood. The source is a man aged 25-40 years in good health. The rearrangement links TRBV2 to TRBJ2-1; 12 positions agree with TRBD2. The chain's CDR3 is CASSDGTSGYNEQFF. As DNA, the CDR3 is TGTGCCAGCAGTGACGGGACTAGCGGGTACAATGAGCAGTTCTTC.